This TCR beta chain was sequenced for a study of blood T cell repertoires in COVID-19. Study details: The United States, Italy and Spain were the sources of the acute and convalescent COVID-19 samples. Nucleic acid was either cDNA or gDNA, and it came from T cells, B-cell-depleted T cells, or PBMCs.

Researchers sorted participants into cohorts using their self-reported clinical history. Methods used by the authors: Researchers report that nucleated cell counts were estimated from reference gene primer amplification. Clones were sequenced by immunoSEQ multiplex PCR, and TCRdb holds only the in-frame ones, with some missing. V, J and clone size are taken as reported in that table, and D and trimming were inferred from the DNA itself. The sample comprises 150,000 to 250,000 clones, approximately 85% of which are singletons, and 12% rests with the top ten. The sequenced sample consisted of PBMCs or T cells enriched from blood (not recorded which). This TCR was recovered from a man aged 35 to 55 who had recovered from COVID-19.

The CDR3 region has the DNA TGTGCCAGCAGTTTAGGAGGGCACGAGCAGTACTTC. Translating it yields CASSLGGHEQYF. The J gene is TRBJ2-7, the V gene TRBV28; D is perhaps TRBD2 (6 bases). V shed 2 bases and J shed 5 bases, with 7 bases lying between them. The germline V gene encodes CDR1 MDHEN and CDR2 SYDVKM. This CDR3 has 12 amino acids.